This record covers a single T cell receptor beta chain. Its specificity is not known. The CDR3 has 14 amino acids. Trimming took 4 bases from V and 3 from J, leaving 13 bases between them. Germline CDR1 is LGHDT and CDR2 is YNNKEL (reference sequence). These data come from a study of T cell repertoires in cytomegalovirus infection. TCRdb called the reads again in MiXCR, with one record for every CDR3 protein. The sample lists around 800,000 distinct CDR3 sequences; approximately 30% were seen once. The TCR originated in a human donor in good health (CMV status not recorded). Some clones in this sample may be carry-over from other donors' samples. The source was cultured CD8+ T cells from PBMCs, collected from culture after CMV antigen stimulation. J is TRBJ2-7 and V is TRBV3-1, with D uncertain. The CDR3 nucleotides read TGTGCCAGCAGCCCCCCAGACCGGCACTACGAGCAGTACTTC. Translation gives CASSPPDRHYEQYF.